This is a list of T cell receptor beta chains from one sample in a study of T-cell reconstitution after alpha-beta-depleted transplantation in children. TCRdb re-called the PCR reads with MiXCR, one entry per CDR3 protein. The repertoire holds some 150,000 distinct CDR3 sequences, with 7.5% to 9% as singletons. Sequenced material: PBMCs, mostly from graft donor cells, taken 180 days after TCRalphabeta/CD19-depleted stem cell transplant. The receptor set was obtained from a female patient aged 2-9 years who had a stem cell transplant for congenital amegakaryocytic thrombocytopenia, so the T cells may come from the graft donor. CDR3s include the opening cysteine and the closing phenylalanine or tryptophan. D genes are given only for firm matches. Clone size is not always given. Where it is, it says once, few, many or a class for expanded clones.

d_gene | abundance | j_gene | v_gene | CDR3aa | CDR3nt
TRBD1 | many | TRBJ1-5 | TRBV10-3 | CAISGGTDNQPQHF | TGTGCCATCAGTGGGGGGACAGACAATCAGCCCCAGCATTTT
TRBD1 | many | TRBJ2-5 | TRBV20-1 | CSAEPETGEETQYF | TGCAGTGCCGAGCCGGAAACAGGGGAAGAGACCCAGTACTTC
. | . | TRBJ2-5 | TRBV20-1 | CSAIEVETQYF | TGCAGTGCTATAGAAGTTGAGACCCAGTACTTC
TRBD1 | many | TRBJ2-3 | TRBV6-5 | CASSRTGVTDTQYF | TGTGCCAGCAGTCGGACAGGGGTCACAGATACGCAGTATTTT
. | few | TRBJ2-3 | TRBV28 | CASSLLLGTDTQYF | TGTGCCAGCAGTTTACTACTAGGCACAGATACGCAGTATTTT
TRBD2 | few | TRBJ2-7 | TRBV3-1 | CASSTIPGTSGYEQYF | TGTGCCAGCAGCACCATTCCCGGGACTAGCGGTTACGAGCAGTACTTC
. | many | TRBJ2-3 | TRBV15 | CATSIGEDADTQYF | TGTGCCACCAGTATCGGGGAGGACGCAGATACGCAGTATTTT
TRBD2 | many | TRBJ2-1 | TRBV5-1 | CASSAGLAGVNEQFF | TGCGCCAGCAGCGCCGGACTAGCGGGGGTCAATGAGCAGTTCTTC
. | many | TRBJ1-1 | TRBV29-1 | CSVVNTEAFF | TGCAGCGTAGTAAACACTGAAGCTTTCTTT
TRBD2 | many | TRBJ2-3 | TRBV14 | CASSPRLAGATDTQYF | TGTGCCAGCAGCCCCCGACTAGCGGGAGCCACAGATACGCAGTATTTT
TRBD2 | many | TRBJ2-3 | TRBV20-1 | CSHLLAGVGDTQYF | TGCAGTCACCTCTTAGCGGGAGTAGGAGATACGCAGTATTTT
TRBD1 | many | TRBJ2-5 | TRBV2 | CASRRGRQETQYF | TGTGCCAGCAGGAGGGGGCGCCAAGAGACCCAGTACTTC
. | few | TRBJ2-5 | TRBV5-1 | CASSLTDRTQETQYF | TGCGCCAGCAGCTTGACTGACAGGACCCAAGAGACCCAGTACTTC
. | . | TRBJ1-1 | TRBV11-2 | CASSLGHSLNTEAFF | TGTGCCAGCAGCTTAGGACACTCCCTGAACACTGAAGCTTTCTTT
. | many | TRBJ2-2 | TRBV20-1 | CSARDTFKNTGELFF | TGCAGTGCTAGAGATACCTTTAAGAACACCGGGGAGCTGTTTTTT
. | many | TRBJ2-2 | TRBV5-1 | CASSFGPPRNTGELFF | TGCGCCAGCAGCTTTGGACCGCCGCGGAACACCGGGGAGCTGTTTTTT
. | many | TRBJ1-2 | TRBV7-8 | CASSLKIKIQDHQGYGYTF | TGTGCCAGCAGCTTAAAAATAAAAATACAGGACCATCAGGGCTATGGCTACACCTTC
. | many | TRBJ2-3 | TRBV7-6 | CASSLAGSRDTQYF | TGTGCCAGCAGCTTAGCGGGAAGCAGAGATACGCAGTATTTT
. | few | TRBJ2-1 | TRBV5-4 | CASSLDLLFEQFF | TGTGCCAGCAGCTTGGATCTATTATTTGAGCAGTTCTTC
. | . | TRBJ1-4 | TRBV18 | CASSPPFRRAVSTNEKLFF | TGTGCCAGCTCACCACCCTTTCGGAGGGCGGTATCGACTAATGAAAAACTGTTTTTT
. | few | TRBJ1-1 | TRBV6-8 | CASNGGSAKKAFF | TGTGCCAGCAACGGAGGCAGCGCAAAAAAAGCTTTCTTT
TRBD2 | many | TRBJ2-7 | TRBV10-3 | CAITSGLAEAEQYF | TGTGCCATCACCTCGGGACTAGCGGAAGCCGAGCAGTACTTC
. | many | TRBJ2-3 | TRBV7-2 | CASSLGPSTDTQYF | TGTGCCAGCAGCTTAGGTCCGAGTACAGATACGCAGTATTTT
TRBD1 | . | TRBJ2-7 | TRBV6-1 | CASSAPGQPPYEQYF | TGTGCCAGCAGTGCCCCGGGACAGCCGCCCTACGAGCAGTACTTC
. | few | TRBJ1-2 | TRBV27 | CASRGLRPAIYGYTF | TGTGCCAGCAGAGGACTTAGGCCGGCGATCTATGGCTACACCTTC
. | . | TRBJ2-1 | TRBV3-1 | CASSQEGTGSLFNEQFF | TGTGCCAGCAGCCAGGAGGGGACCGGGAGTTTATTCAATGAGCAGTTCTTC